This is a list of T cell receptor beta chains from one sample in a study of T cell responses to AZD1222 COVID-19 vaccine. This table comes from immunoSEQ multiplex PCR, and its TCRdb copy is limited to in-frame clones, with some not included. The table has around 170,000 clones, 80% to 95% seen once. This material consisted of peripheral blood, taken on day 0 of AZD1222 vaccination. The receptors come from an adult in good health. Both conserved end residues are part of each CDR3. A D gene is named only where the DNA matches it firmly. The listing skips clone size in some rows; elsewhere it reads once, few, many or a size class.

CASSGGQGVPSGANVLTF TGTGCCAGCAGCGGTGGACAGGGGGTCCCCTCTGGGGCCAACGTCCTGACTTTC TRBJ2-6 TRBV7-9 TRBD1 NA
CASSPWNPYGYTF TGTGCCAGCTCTCCGTGGAACCCCTATGGCTACACCTTC TRBJ1-2 TRBV28 NA NA
CASSSGSYHNEQFF TGTGCCAGCAGCAGCGGGAGTTACCACAATGAGCAGTTCTTC TRBJ2-1 TRBV6-2/TRBV6-3 TRBD2 NA
CASSRLLAGPSLQYF TGTGCCAGCAGCCGTTTACTAGCGGGACCCTCTCTCCAGTACTTC TRBJ2-5 TRBV5-8 TRBD2 NA
CASSLERGDGYEQYF TGTGCCAGCAGCTTAGAACGAGGAGATGGGTACGAGCAGTACTTC TRBJ2-7 TRBV11-2 NA NA
CASSPPPRGRGGTEAFF TGTGCCAGCAGTCCTCCCCCGCGCGGCAGGGGAGGGACTGAAGCTTTCTTT TRBJ1-1 TRBV28 NA NA
CASSSLGTGNTGELFF TGTGCCAGCAGTTCGCTCGGGACGGGGAACACCGGGGAGCTGTTTTTT TRBJ2-2 TRBV28 NA NA
CASSRSLQLTRWLETQYF TGCGCCAGCAGTCGCTCGCTACAATTGACGCGGTGGTTGGAGACCCAGTACTTC TRBJ2-5 TRBV23-1 NA once
CASSQLPGQGLGKLFF TGCGCCAGCAGCCAACTACCGGGACAGGGGCTGGGGAAACTGTTTTTT TRBJ1-4 TRBV4-1 TRBD1 NA
CASSLGLAGGRETQYF TGCGCCAGCAGCTTGGGTCTGGCAGGGGGCAGGGAGACCCAGTACTTC TRBJ2-5 TRBV5-1 TRBD1 NA
CASSLTGTPRTEAFF TGCGCCAGCAGCTTGACCGGGACCCCGCGCACTGAAGCTTTCTTT TRBJ1-1 TRBV10-1 NA once
CASSLERYEQFF TGTGCCAGCAGTCTAGAGCGTTATGAGCAGTTCTTC TRBJ2-1 TRBV2 NA NA
CASSQVLRTGSTDTQYF TGCGCCAGCAGCCAAGTCCTTCGGACAGGCAGCACAGATACGCAGTATTTT TRBJ2-3 TRBV4-1 TRBD1 NA
CASRRGSGSYEQYF TGTGCCAGCAGGAGGGGTAGCGGGAGTTACGAGCAGTACTTC TRBJ2-7 TRBV2 TRBD2 few
CASSLGSGLREKLFF TGTGCCAGCAGCTTAGGTTCAGGGCTGCGGGAAAAACTGTTTTTT TRBJ1-4 TRBV13 NA NA
CASSEMDNSPLHF TGTGCCAGCAGTGAAATGGACAATTCACCCCTCCACTTT TRBJ1-6 TRBV6-1 NA NA
CASSSMTGGNEQFF TGTGCCAGCAGTTCAATGACAGGGGGCAATGAGCAGTTCTTC TRBJ2-1 TRBV27 TRBD1 NA
CSATRQRSSYNEQFF TGCAGCGCTACGCGACAGAGAAGCTCCTACAATGAGCAGTTCTTC TRBJ2-1 TRBV29-1 NA NA
CASSPEALAGGETQYF TGCGCCAGCAGCCCTGAGGCACTAGCGGGAGGAGAGACCCAGTACTTC TRBJ2-5 TRBV4-1 TRBD2 few
CATSALGGSHQETQYF TGTGCCACCAGTGCCCTGGGAGGGAGCCACCAAGAGACCCAGTACTTC TRBJ2-5 TRBV24-1 TRBD2 NA
CASSLEARAETQYF TGCGCCAGCAGCTTGGAGGCCAGGGCGGAGACCCAGTACTTC TRBJ2-5 TRBV5-1 NA NA
CASRLAGFNEQFF TGTGCCAGTAGACTAGCGGGATTCAATGAGCAGTTCTTC TRBJ2-1 TRBV28 TRBD2 NA
CASSGDGSTYEQYF TGTGCCAGCAGTGGCGACGGGTCCACCTACGAGCAGTACTTC TRBJ2-7 TRBV27 NA NA
CSAQVGAGVYNEQFF TGCAGCGCCCAGGTGGGAGCGGGAGTCTACAATGAGCAGTTCTTC TRBJ2-1 TRBV29-1 TRBD2 NA
CATSDSGSHEQFF TGTGCCACCAGTGACAGCGGTAGCCATGAGCAGTTCTTC TRBJ2-1 TRBV24-1 NA NA
CASSPTSSYEQYF TGTGCCAGCTCACCAACGAGCTCCTACGAGCAGTACTTC TRBJ2-7 TRBV18 NA NA
CASRGGGSETQYF TGTGCCAGCAGGGGGGGCGGATCCGAGACCCAGTACTTC TRBJ2-5 TRBV27 NA NA
CASSLVQGIEETQYF TGCGCCAGCAGCTTGGTTCAGGGGATAGAGGAGACCCAGTACTTC TRBJ2-5 TRBV5-1 NA once
CSVAWGEQFF TGCAGCGTTGCGTGGGGCGAGCAGTTCTTC TRBJ2-1 TRBV29-1 NA once
CASSYQAWAQYF TGTGCCAGCAGTTACCAGGCATGGGCCCAGTACTTC TRBJ2-5 TRBV6-2/TRBV6-3 NA NA
CASSLARATNEKLFF TGTGCCAGCAGCTTAGCGCGAGCAACTAATGAAAAACTGTTTTTT TRBJ1-4 TRBV7-9 NA NA
CASSVGWSNYGYTF TGTGCCAGCAGTGTTGGTTGGTCTAACTATGGCTACACCTTC TRBJ1-2 TRBV2 NA once
CASSYSMGDRGGTEAFF TGTGCCAGCAGTTACTCTATGGGCGACAGGGGAGGGACTGAAGCTTTCTTT TRBJ1-1 TRBV6-2/TRBV6-3 TRBD1 NA
CASSLAKTGGSSYEQYF TGCGCCAGCAGCTTGGCGAAGACAGGGGGGAGTTCCTACGAGCAGTACTTC TRBJ2-7 TRBV5-1 TRBD1 NA
CATSREGLAGGYEQFF TGTGCCACCAGCAGAGAGGGACTAGCGGGAGGTTATGAGCAGTTCTTC TRBJ2-1 TRBV15 TRBD2 NA
CASSETQGGTGELFF TGTGCCAGCTCAGAAACGCAGGGGGGCACCGGGGAGCTGTTTTTT TRBJ2-2 TRBV18 NA NA
CASSDRGYSGANVLTF TGTGCCAGCAGTGATAGGGGGTACTCTGGGGCCAACGTCCTGACTTTC TRBJ2-6 TRBV6-1 NA NA
CATSSGQWVEAFF TGTGCCACCAGCAGTGGCCAGTGGGTTGAAGCTTTCTTT TRBJ1-1 TRBV15 NA NA
CASSQAQSGTGGLRRYTF TGCGCCAGCAGCCAAGCTCAGTCTGGTACAGGGGGCCTTCGACGCTACACCTTC TRBJ1-2 TRBV4-1 TRBD1 NA
CASHGTGADQPQHF TGTGCCAGCCATGGGACAGGGGCCGATCAGCCCCAGCATTTT TRBJ1-5 TRBV19 TRBD1 NA
CASSHFLAGNTGELFF TGTGCCAGCAGCCATTTTCTAGCGGGGAACACCGGGGAGCTGTTTTTT TRBJ2-2 TRBV28 TRBD2 NA